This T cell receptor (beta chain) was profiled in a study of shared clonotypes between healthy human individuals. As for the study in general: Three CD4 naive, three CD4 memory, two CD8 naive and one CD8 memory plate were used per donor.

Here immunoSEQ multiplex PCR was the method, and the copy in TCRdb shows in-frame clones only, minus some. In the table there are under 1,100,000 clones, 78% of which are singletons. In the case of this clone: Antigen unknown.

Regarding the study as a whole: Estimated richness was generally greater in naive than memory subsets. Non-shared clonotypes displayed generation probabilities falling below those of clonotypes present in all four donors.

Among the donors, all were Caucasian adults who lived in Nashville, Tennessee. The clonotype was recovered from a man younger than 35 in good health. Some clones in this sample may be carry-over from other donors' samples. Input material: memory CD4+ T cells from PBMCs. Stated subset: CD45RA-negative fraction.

CDR3 DNA: TGTGCCAGCAGCCGGACAGGTAACAATGAGCAGTTCTTC. Translating gives CASSRTGNNEQFF. The V and J genes are TRBV7-3 and TRBJ2-1; 7 bases fit TRBD1. The trim removed 5 bases at V and 5 bases at J, leaving 3 bases unmatched. The CDR3 runs to 13 residues. Germline V gives CDR1 SGHTA, CDR2 FQGTGA.